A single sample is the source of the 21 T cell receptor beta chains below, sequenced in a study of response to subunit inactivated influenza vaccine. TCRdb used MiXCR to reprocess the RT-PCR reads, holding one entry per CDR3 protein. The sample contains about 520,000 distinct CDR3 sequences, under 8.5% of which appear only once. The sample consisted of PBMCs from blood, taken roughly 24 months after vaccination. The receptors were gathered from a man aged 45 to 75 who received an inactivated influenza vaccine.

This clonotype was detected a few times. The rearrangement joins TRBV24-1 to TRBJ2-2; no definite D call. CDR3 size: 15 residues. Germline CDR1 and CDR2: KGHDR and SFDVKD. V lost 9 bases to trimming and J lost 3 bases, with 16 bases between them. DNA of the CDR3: TGTGCCACCGTGGACCCTAAAGGCGACACCGGGGAGCTGTTTTTT. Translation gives CATVDPKGDTGELFF.

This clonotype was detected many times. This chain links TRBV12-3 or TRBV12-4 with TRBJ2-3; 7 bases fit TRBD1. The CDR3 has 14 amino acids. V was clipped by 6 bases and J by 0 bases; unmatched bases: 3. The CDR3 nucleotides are TGTGCCAGCAGCCCGGGACAGAGCACAGATACGCAGTATTTT. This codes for CASSPGQSTDTQYF.

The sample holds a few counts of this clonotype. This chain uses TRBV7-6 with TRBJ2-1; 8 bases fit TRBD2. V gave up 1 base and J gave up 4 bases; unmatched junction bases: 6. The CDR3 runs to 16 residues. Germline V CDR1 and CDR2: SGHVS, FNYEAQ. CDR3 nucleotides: TGTGCCAGCAGCTTAGGGGGACTAGTAAAGTACAATGAGCAGTTCTTC. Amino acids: CASSLGGLVKYNEQFF.

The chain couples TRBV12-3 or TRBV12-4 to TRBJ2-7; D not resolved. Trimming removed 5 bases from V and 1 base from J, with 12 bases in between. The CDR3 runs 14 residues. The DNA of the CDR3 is TGTGCCAGCAGTGAGTGGGTTTGGTCCTACGAGCAGTACTTC. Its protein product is CASSEWVWSYEQYF.

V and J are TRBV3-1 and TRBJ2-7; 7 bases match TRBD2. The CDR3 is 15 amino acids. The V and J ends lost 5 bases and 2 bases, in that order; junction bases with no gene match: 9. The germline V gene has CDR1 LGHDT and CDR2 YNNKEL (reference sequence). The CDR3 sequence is CASSSQREPPYEQYF. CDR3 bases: TGTGCCAGCAGCAGTCAGCGGGAACCTCCCTACGAGCAGTACTTC.

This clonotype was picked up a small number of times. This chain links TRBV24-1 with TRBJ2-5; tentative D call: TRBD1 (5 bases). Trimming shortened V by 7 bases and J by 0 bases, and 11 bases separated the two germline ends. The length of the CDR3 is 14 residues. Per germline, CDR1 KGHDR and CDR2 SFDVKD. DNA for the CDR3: TGTGCCACCAGCGACGACAGCTACCAAGAGACCCAGTACTTC. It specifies CATSDDSYQETQYF.

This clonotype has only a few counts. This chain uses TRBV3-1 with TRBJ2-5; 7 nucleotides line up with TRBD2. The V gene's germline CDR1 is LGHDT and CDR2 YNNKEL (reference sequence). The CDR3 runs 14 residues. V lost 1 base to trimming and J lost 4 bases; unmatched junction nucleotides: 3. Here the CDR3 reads CASSQGGTIETQYF. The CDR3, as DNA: TGTGCCAGCAGCCAAGGAGGGACTATAGAGACCCAGTACTTC.

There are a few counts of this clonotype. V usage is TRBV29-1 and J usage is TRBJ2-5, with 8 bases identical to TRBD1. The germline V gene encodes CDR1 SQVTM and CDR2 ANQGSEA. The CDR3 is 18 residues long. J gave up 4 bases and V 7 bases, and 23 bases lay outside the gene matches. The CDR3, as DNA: TGCAGCGCCCACCCCAGGGGGCGTGCGGAGTCGGAAACAGAGACCCAGTACTTC. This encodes CSAHPRGRAESETETQYF.

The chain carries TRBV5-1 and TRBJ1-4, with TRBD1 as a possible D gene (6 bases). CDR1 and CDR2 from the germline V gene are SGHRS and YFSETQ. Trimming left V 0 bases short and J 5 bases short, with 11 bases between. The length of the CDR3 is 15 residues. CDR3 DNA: TGCGCCAGCAGCTTGGCCGGGACACAAAATGAAAAACTGTTTTTT. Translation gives CASSLAGTQNEKLFF. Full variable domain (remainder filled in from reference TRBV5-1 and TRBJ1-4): KAGVTQTPRYLIKTRGQQVTLSCSPISGHRSVSWYQQTPGQGLQFLFEYFSETQRNKGNFPGRFSGRQFSNSRSEMNVSTLELGDSALYLCASSLAGTQNEKLFFGSGTQLSVL.

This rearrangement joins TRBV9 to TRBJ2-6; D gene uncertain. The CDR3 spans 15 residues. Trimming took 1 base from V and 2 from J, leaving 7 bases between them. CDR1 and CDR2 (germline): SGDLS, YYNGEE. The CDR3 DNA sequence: TGTGCCAGCAGCGTATCTGTAACTGGGGCCAACGTCCTGACTTTC. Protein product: CASSVSVTGANVLTF.

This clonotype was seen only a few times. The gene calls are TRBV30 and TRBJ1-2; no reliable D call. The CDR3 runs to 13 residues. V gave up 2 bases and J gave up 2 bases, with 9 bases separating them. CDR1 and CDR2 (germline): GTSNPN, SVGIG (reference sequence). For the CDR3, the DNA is TGTGCCTGGAGTCCCCGACCAAACTATGGCTACACCTTC. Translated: CAWSPRPNYGYTF. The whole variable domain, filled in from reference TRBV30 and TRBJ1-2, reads SQTIHQWPATLVQPVGSPLSLECTVEGTSNPNLYWYRQAAGRGLQLLFYSVGIGQISSEVPQNLSASRPQDRQFILSSKKLLLSDSGFYLCAWSPRPNYGYTFGSGTRLTVV.

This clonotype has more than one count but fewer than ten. The CDR3 coding sequence is TGTGCCAGCAGCTTGGTAGGTCTGACCCAGTACTTC. Encoded protein: CASSLVGLTQYF. The chain couples TRBV5-8 to TRBJ2-5, with unresolved D. The length of the CDR3 is 12 residues. Germline loops: CDR1 SGHTS, CDR2 YDEGEE. Trimming shortened V by 0 bases and J by 7 bases, and 7 bases separated the two germline ends. Supplemented by reference TRBV5-8 and TRBJ2-5, the full variable domain reads EAGVTQSPTHLIKTRGQQATLRCSPISGHTSVYWYQQALGLGLQFLLWYDEGEERNRGNFPPRFSGRQFPNYSSELNVNALELEDSALYLCASSLVGLTQYFGPGTRLLVL.

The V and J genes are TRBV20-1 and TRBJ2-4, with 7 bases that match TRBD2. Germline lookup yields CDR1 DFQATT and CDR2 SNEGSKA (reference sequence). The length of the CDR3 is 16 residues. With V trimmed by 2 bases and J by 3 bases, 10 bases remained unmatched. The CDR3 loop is CSARPSGTFLKNIQYF. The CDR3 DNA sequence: TGCAGTGCTAGACCTAGCGGAACGTTTCTCAAAAACATTCAGTACTTC.

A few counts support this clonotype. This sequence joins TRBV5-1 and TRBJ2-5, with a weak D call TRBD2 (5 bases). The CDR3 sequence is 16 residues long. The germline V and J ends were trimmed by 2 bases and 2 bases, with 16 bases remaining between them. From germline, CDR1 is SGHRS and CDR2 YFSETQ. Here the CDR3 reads CASSLLGTQIQETQYF. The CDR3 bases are TGCGCCAGCAGCTTACTAGGAACCCAGATACAAGAGACCCAGTACTTC.

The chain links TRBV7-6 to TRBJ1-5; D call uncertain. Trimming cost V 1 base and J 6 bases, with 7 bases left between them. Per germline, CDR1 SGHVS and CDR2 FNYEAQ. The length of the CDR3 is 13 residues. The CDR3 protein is CASSLEFLQPQHF. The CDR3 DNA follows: TGTGCCAGCAGCTTAGAGTTTCTTCAGCCCCAGCATTTT.

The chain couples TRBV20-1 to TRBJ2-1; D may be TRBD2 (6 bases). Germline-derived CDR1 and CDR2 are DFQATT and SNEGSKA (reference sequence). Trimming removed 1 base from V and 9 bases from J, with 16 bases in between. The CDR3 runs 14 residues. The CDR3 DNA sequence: TGCAGTGCTAGAGCGACCCACCTCGGGGGTGAGCAGTTCTTC. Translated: CSARATHLGGEQFF.

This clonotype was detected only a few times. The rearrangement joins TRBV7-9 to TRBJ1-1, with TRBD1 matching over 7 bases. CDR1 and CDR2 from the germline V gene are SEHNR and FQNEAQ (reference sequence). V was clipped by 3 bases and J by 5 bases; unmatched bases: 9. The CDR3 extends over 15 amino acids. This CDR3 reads CASSFPRDSGTEAFF. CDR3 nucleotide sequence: TGTGCCAGCAGCTTCCCACGGGACAGTGGAACTGAAGCTTTCTTT.

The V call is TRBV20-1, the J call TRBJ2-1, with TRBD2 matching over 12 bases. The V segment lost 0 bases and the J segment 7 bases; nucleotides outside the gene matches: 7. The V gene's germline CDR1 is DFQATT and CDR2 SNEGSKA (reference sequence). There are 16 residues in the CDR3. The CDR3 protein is CSARDSLAGGPNEQFF. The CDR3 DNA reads TGCAGTGCTAGAGATTCCCTAGCGGGGGGGCCTAATGAGCAGTTCTTC.

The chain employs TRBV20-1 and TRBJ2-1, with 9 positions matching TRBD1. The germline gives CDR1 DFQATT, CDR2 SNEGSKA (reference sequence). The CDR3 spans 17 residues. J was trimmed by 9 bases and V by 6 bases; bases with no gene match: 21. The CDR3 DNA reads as TGCAGTGCCCCTTTTGGTGGGACAGGGATGTCCGGGGGTGAGCAGTTCTTC. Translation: CSAPFGGTGMSGGEQFF.

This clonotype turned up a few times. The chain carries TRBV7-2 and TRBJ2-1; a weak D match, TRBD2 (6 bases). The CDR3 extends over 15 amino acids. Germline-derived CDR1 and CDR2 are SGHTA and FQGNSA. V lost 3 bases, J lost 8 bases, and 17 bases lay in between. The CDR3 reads CASSFRGSGVYEQFF. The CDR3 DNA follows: TGTGCCAGCAGCTTCCGAGGGTCGGGGGTCTATGAGCAGTTCTTC.

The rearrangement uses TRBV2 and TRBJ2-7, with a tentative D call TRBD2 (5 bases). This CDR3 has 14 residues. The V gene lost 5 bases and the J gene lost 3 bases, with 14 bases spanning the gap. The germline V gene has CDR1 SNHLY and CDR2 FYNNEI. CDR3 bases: TGTGCCAGCAGTACCAGGACTCGTAACTACGAGCAGTACTTC. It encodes CASSTRTRNYEQYF.